This entry is about one T cell receptor beta chain. An end of the junction does not agree with germline; a read error may underlie this. The CDR3 is 17 residues long. Per the germline V gene, CDR1 is SGHRS and CDR2 is YFSETQ. A sample-barcoded 5' primer and a J-beta primer mix were used in a second PCR of about 7 to 12 cycles. TCRdb called the 5' RACE reads again in MiXCR, with one record for every CDR3 protein. The data show 1.2 million to 1.5 million distinct CDR3 sequences, 59% seen once. The data belong to a study of blood T cells in healthy people across ages. The sequenced sample was blood. The genes are TRBV5-1 and TRBJ2-7, with 10 bases lining up with TRBD2. The TCR was taken from a man between 18 and 29 years old in good health. The CDR3 nucleotides are TGCGCTAGCAGCGCCAGCCACCTAGCGGGAGATTTGGATGTGCAGTACTTC. Translation gives CASSASHLAGDLDVQYF.